This passage covers 21 T cell receptor beta chains from one sample sequenced in a study of T cell repertoires in cytomegalovirus infection. In TCRdb, the reads were re-called with MiXCR into one record per CDR3 protein. Of some 680,000 distinct CDR3 sequences listed, 35% are singletons. Material: PBMCs. The receptors were gathered from a human donor in good health (CMV status not recorded). Some clones in this sample may be carry-over from other donors' samples.

The chain combines TRBV12-3 or TRBV12-4 with TRBJ2-2; D not certain. The CDR3 contains 14 residues. V was cut by 5 bases and J by 0 bases, with 7 bases left in between. The CDR3 spells CASSGVTNTGELFF. The CDR3, as DNA: TGTGCCAGCAGTGGAGTGACGAACACCGGGGAGCTGTTTTTT.

The chain employs TRBV7-9 and TRBJ1-2; D may be TRBD1 (5 bases). Trimming took 5 bases from V and 6 from J, leaving 22 bases between them. CDR1 is SEHNR, CDR2 FQNEAQ, per germline (reference sequence). The CDR3 covers 16 residues. CDR3 DNA sequence: TGTGCCAGCAGCCCAGCCTTCGGGGCGGTGTGGGATGGCTACACCTTC. Protein sequence: CASSPAFGAVWDGYTF.

The chain is built from TRBV20-1 and TRBJ2-2, with 7 bases that match TRBD1. The germline CDR1 and CDR2 sequences are DFQATT and SNEGSKA (reference sequence). With 4 bases clipped from V and 3 bases from J, the junction kept 5 bases outside the gene matches. The CDR3 contains 14 residues. CDR3 region: CSAIGQGDTGELFF. As DNA, the CDR3 is TGCAGTGCTATAGGCCAGGGGGACACCGGGGAGCTGTTTTTT.

This clonotype was counted a few times. The chain employs TRBV29-1 and TRBJ2-3; D may correspond to TRBD1 or TRBD2 (5 bases each). The germline V and J ends were trimmed by 5 bases and 2 bases, with 11 bases remaining between them. The CDR3 is made up of 13 amino acids. Germline V gene data show CDR1 as SQVTM and CDR2 as ANQGSEA. The CDR3, as DNA: TGCAGCGTTACCGGGGCCCACACAGATACGCAGTATTTT. Translation: CSVTGAHTDTQYF.

The rearrangement links TRBV28 to TRBJ1-1; TRBD1 matches 8 bases. Germline values: CDR1 MDHEN, CDR2 SYDVKM. The CDR3 has 14 residues. V dropped 8 bases and J dropped 9; count of bases not matched to a gene: 14. CDR3 loop: CASGQGPLEIKAFF. In nucleotides, the CDR3 is TGTGCCAGCGGACAGGGTCCACTCGAAATTAAAGCTTTCTTT.

This clonotype has a count of ten or more. V usage is TRBV12-3 or TRBV12-4 and J usage is TRBJ2-3; TRBD2 matches 7 bases. After removal of 5 bases from V and 6 bases from J, the junction contained 14 bases not matched to a gene. CDR3 length: 16 amino acids. DNA for the CDR3: TGTGCCAGCAGTACCTCCCGGACTAGAAGAGCCGATACGCAGTATTTT. This sequence encodes CASSTSRTRRADTQYF.

This clonotype was found a few times. A much larger clone differs by one base, so this may be a read error. V and J are TRBV7-8 and TRBJ2-7, with unresolved D. Trimming stripped 2 bases from V and 5 bases from J, with 4 bases between. Germline V gene lookup returns CDR1 SGHVS and CDR2 FQNEAQ. The CDR3 has 11 residues. The CDR3 loop reads CASSLTNEQYF. The CDR3 bases are TGTGCCAGCAGCTTAACGAACGAGCAGTACTTC.

The chain is built from TRBV24-1 and TRBJ2-6; D is perhaps TRBD1 (5 bases). The CDR3 spans 18 residues. CDR1 and CDR2 (germline): KGHDR, SFDVKD. Trimming removed 3 bases from V and 1 base from J, with 15 bases in between. The CDR3 sequence: CATSDTATDVSGANVLTF. The DNA of the CDR3 is TGTGCCACCAGTGATACCGCGACAGACGTATCTGGGGCCAACGTCCTGACTTTC.

This clonotype came up a few times. The gene calls are TRBV7-9 and TRBJ1-2; D uncertain. This CDR3 is 17 amino acids long. CDR1 and CDR2 (germline): SEHNR, FQNEAQ (reference sequence). V was cut by 1 base and J by 0 bases, with 15 bases left in between. This CDR3 is CASSLEGQAKANYGYTF. DNA of the CDR3: TGTGCCAGCAGCTTAGAAGGCCAGGCCAAAGCTAACTATGGCTACACCTTC. The whole variable domain, filled in from reference TRBV7-9 and TRBJ1-2, reads DTGVSQNPRHKITKRGQNVTFRCDPISEHNRLYWYRQTLGQGPEFLTYFQNEAQLEKSRLLSDRFSAERPKGSFSTLEIQRTEQGDSAMYLCASSLEGQAKANYGYTFGSGTRLTVV.

The chain has TRBV19 and TRBJ1-5; TRBD1 matches at 7 bases. The ends lost 7 bases at V and 4 bases at J; junction bases unmatched: 10. CDR1 LNHDA and CDR2 SQIVND come from the germline V gene (reference sequence). The CDR3 length is 15 residues. In nucleotides, the CDR3 is TGTGCCAGTACCGTAGACAGGGAGGGGAATCAGCCCCAGCATTTT. Translated, it gives CASTVDREGNQPQHF.

The rearrangement uses TRBV28 and TRBJ2-7; D gene uncertain. V gave up 3 bases and J gave up 0 bases, with 21 bases separating them. The V gene's germline CDR1 is MDHEN and CDR2 SYDVKM. This CDR3 contains 18 residues. The CDR3 sequence: CASSFMYVLSNLSYEQYF. The DNA of the CDR3 is TGTGCCAGCAGTTTCATGTACGTACTCAGCAACCTCTCCTACGAGCAGTACTTC.

The V gene is TRBV4-2, the J gene TRBJ2-3; 9 nucleotides match TRBD2. Germline V CDR1 and CDR2: LGHNA, YNFKEQ. This CDR3 comprises 16 residues. Trimming took 4 bases from V and 3 from J; bases not matched to a gene: 8. The CDR3 loop reads CASSPYGTSPTDTQYF. The CDR3, as DNA: TGTGCCAGCAGCCCTTACGGGACTAGCCCGACAGATACGCAGTATTTT.

Worth noting for this clonotype: One end of the junction fails to match germline, which may point to a read error. V usage is TRBV5-3 and J usage is TRBJ1-2, with TRBD1 matching over 8 bases. TRBV5-3 is classed as an ORF, of uncertain function. The CDR3 sequence is 14 residues long. DNA of the CDR3: TGTGCCAGCAGCTTTTTTGGTACAGGGGGTGGCTACACCTTC. Amino acid sequence: CASSFFGTGGGYTF.

There are a few counts of this clonotype. The chain employs TRBV14 and TRBJ1-2; tentative D call: TRBD1 (6 bases). Germline V CDR1 and CDR2: SGHDN, FVKESK. The CDR3 totals 16 residues. V lost 3 bases and J lost 6, with 20 bases in between. DNA of the CDR3: TGTGCCAGCAGCCAGGAAGTGCCAAGGGGGTTTGATGGCTACACCTTC. It yields the protein CASSQEVPRGFDGYTF.

V is TRBV27 and J is TRBJ2-7, with a possible D match to TRBD2 (6 bases). V was shortened by 2 bases and J by 0 bases, with 17 bases between the two germline ends. The V gene's germline CDR1 is MNHEY and CDR2 SMNVEV (reference sequence). The CDR3 is 17 amino acids. As DNA, the CDR3 is TGTGCCAGCAGTTTACAAAGTAGCGGAGGCAGCTCCTACGAGCAGTACTTC. Its protein product is CASSLQSSGGSSYEQYF.

Of note for this clonotype: Possible read error: a much larger clone is one base away. The rearrangement joins TRBV7-2 to TRBJ1-3, with D possibly matching TRBD1 (5 bases). The CDR3 is 13 amino acids. Looked up from germline, CDR1 is SGHTA and CDR2 is FQGNSA. The CDR3 loop reads CASSLGQIGTIDF. DNA for the CDR3: TGTGCCAGCAGCTTAGGCCAGATAGGGACCATAGATTTT.

The chain combines TRBV27 with TRBJ2-7; D could derive from TRBD1 or TRBD2 (6 bases each). V shed 10 bases and J shed 2 bases, with 21 bases lying between them. Germline V gene sequence: CDR1 MNHEY, CDR2 SMNVEV (reference sequence). This CDR3 has 15 residues. CDR3 bases: TGTGCCACCGGGGGCGTCCCGCGGAAACCCTACGAGCAGTACTTC. This encodes CATGGVPRKPYEQYF.

This clonotype was counted between two and nine times. The chain links TRBV6-6 to TRBJ1-1, with TRBD1 identical over 8 bases. J gave up 1 base and V 5 bases, and 3 bases lay outside the gene matches. Germline CDR1 MNHNY, CDR2 SVGAGI (reference sequence). CDR3 size: 14 residues. The CDR3 sequence is CASSTGQGNTEAFF. In nucleotides, the CDR3 is TGTGCCAGCAGTACCGGACAGGGGAACACTGAAGCTTTCTTT.

This chain uses TRBV20-1 with TRBJ2-5; 10 nucleotides agree with TRBD2. V shed 6 bases and J 5 bases; nucleotides not matched to a gene: 12. Germline V lookup: CDR1 DFQATT, CDR2 SNEGSKA (reference sequence). This CDR3 has 15 residues. The CDR3 DNA is TGCAGTGCCCTATCACCGGGACTAGCGACGGAGACCCAGTACTTC. Its protein product is CSALSPGLATETQYF.

The chain links TRBV29-1 to TRBJ2-3; TRBD2 agrees at 12 bases. There are 15 residues in the CDR3. The V and J ends lost 4 bases and 0 bases, in that order; junction bases with no gene match: 2. Germline-derived CDR1 and CDR2 are SQVTM and ANQGSEA. CDR3 bases: TGCAGCGTTGGGACTAGCGGGGCGAGCACAGATACGCAGTATTTT. Translation: CSVGTSGASTDTQYF.

The chain is built from TRBV4-1 and TRBJ1-1, with no clear D. The CDR3 runs 14 residues. The germline CDR1 and CDR2 sequences are MGHRA and YSYEKL. V was pared by 1 base and J by 0 bases, with 6 bases between. This chain's CDR3 is CASSQVSLNTEAFF. The DNA of the CDR3 is TGCGCCAGCAGCCAAGTAAGCTTGAACACTGAAGCTTTCTTT.